These 3 T cell receptor beta chains were sequenced from one sample in a study of T cell repertoires in cytomegalovirus infection. Via MiXCR, TCRdb re-called the reads, giving one row per CDR3 protein. The sample lists roughly 630,000 distinct CDR3 sequences; 24% were seen once. The sequencing sample was made of CD8+ T cells from PBMCs. Receptors originate from a human donor in good health (CMV status not recorded). Some clones in this sample may be carry-over from other donors' samples.

This clonotype appeared a few times. The chain links TRBV6-2 or TRBV6-3 to TRBJ2-2; 10 bases are shared with TRBD2. This CDR3 is 17 amino acids long. Germline trimming cut 2 bases from V and 1 base from J; bases unmatched to any gene: 4. The germline gives CDR1 MNHEY, CDR2 SVGEGT. This chain's CDR3 is CASSYRASGGNTGELFF. The CDR3 DNA reads as TGTGCCAGCAGTTACAGAGCTAGCGGGGGGAACACCGGGGAGCTGTTTTTT.

This clonotype has just a few counts. J is TRBJ2-7 and V is TRBV18; no clear D gene. CDR3 length: 13 residues. V lost 8 bases and J lost 4, with 15 bases in between. Germline loops: CDR1 KGHSH, CDR2 LQKENI. CDR3 region: CASAEDQVYEQYV. CDR3 coding DNA: TGTGCCAGCGCAGAAGATCAGGTATACGAGCAGTACGTC.

J is TRBJ1-2 and V is TRBV10-3, with D uncertain. The CDR3 loop spans 14 amino acids. Germline V lookup: CDR1 ENHRY, CDR2 SYGVKD. V was clipped by 0 bases and J by 10 bases, with 15 bases between them. CDR3 residues: CAISESYGLPLYTF. The CDR3 nucleotides are TGTGCCATCAGTGAGTCCTACGGGCTCCCCCTCTACACCTTC.